The subject of this entry is one T cell receptor (beta chain). Its matching antigen is unknown. This sample stems from a study of OX40 agonist ivuxolimab in advanced cancers. Study results and caveats: Compared with others, partial responders at 0.1-3.0 mg/kg displayed clonal expansion among the lowest.

The CDR3 runs to 15 residues. Germline lookup yields CDR1 MNHNS and CDR2 SASEGT. V was clipped by 5 bases and J by 0 bases, with 10 bases between them. Libraries were prepared by immunoSEQ multiplex PCR; TCRdb keeps only in-frame clonotypes and omits some of them. The sample has approximately 110,000 clones, around 90% seen once. This sequence joins TRBV6-1 and TRBJ1-4, with a weak D call TRBD1 (5 bases). This TCR came from an adult with an advanced solid tumor such as melanoma, head and neck, liver or kidney cancer. Source: CD4+ or CD8+ T cells sorted from blood, taken in a trial of the OX40 agonist ivuxolimab. The CDR3 coding sequence is TGTGCCAGCAGTATAACAGGTGCAACTAATGAAAAACTGTTTTTT. Translating gives CASSITGATNEKLFF.